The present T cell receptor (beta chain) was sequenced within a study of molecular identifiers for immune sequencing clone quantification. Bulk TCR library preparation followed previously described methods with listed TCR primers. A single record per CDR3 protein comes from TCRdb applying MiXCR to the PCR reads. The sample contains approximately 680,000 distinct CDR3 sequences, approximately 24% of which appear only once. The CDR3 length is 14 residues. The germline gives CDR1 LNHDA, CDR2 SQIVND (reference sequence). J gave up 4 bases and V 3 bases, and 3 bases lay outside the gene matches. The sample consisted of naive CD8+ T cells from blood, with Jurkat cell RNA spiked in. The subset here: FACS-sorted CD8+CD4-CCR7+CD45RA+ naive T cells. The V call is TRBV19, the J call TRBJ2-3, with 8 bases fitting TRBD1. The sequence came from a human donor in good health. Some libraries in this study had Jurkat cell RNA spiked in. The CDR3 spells CASSMTGVADTQYF. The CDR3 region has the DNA TGTGCCAGTAGTATGACAGGGGTGGCAGATACGCAGTATTTT. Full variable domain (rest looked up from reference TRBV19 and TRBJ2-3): DGGITQSPKYLFRKEGQNVTLSCEQNLNHDAMYWYRQDPGQGLRLIYYSQIVNDFQKGDIAEGYSVSREKKESFPLTVTSAQKNPTAFYLCASSMTGVADTQYFGPGTRLTVL.